This T cell receptor (beta chain) originates from a study of cytomegalovirus exposure and HLA in healthy donors. Study-wide context: According to later analysis, the same platform produced the 130 or so validation and 666 first-cohort repertoires. Overall study results and limits: In vitro data verified a few CMV-associated chains as specific for CMV antigens. Researchers counted around 180 TCR beta chains as cytomegalovirus-associated. Rare TCR sequences predominated, though certain public TCRs were found in many donors.

The CDR3 consists of 15 residues. Germline values: CDR1 MNHEY, CDR2 SVGAGI. The V and J ends lost 5 bases and 6 bases, in that order; junction bases with no gene match: 13. The data were produced by immunoSEQ multiplex PCR, yet TCRdb's version contains in-frame clones alone and is incomplete. The sample has 200,000 or so clones, approximately 80% seen once. As regards this clone: Its antigen is unknown.

Input material: PBMCs. The genes are TRBV6-5 and TRBJ2-7, with TRBD1 matching 7 bases. The TCR sequence derives from a woman aged 25 to 39 in good health and CMV-seropositive. The chain's CDR3 is CASSPMTGQVIEQYF. The CDR3 nucleotides read TGTGCCAGCAGTCCGATGACAGGACAGGTGATCGAGCAGTACTTC.